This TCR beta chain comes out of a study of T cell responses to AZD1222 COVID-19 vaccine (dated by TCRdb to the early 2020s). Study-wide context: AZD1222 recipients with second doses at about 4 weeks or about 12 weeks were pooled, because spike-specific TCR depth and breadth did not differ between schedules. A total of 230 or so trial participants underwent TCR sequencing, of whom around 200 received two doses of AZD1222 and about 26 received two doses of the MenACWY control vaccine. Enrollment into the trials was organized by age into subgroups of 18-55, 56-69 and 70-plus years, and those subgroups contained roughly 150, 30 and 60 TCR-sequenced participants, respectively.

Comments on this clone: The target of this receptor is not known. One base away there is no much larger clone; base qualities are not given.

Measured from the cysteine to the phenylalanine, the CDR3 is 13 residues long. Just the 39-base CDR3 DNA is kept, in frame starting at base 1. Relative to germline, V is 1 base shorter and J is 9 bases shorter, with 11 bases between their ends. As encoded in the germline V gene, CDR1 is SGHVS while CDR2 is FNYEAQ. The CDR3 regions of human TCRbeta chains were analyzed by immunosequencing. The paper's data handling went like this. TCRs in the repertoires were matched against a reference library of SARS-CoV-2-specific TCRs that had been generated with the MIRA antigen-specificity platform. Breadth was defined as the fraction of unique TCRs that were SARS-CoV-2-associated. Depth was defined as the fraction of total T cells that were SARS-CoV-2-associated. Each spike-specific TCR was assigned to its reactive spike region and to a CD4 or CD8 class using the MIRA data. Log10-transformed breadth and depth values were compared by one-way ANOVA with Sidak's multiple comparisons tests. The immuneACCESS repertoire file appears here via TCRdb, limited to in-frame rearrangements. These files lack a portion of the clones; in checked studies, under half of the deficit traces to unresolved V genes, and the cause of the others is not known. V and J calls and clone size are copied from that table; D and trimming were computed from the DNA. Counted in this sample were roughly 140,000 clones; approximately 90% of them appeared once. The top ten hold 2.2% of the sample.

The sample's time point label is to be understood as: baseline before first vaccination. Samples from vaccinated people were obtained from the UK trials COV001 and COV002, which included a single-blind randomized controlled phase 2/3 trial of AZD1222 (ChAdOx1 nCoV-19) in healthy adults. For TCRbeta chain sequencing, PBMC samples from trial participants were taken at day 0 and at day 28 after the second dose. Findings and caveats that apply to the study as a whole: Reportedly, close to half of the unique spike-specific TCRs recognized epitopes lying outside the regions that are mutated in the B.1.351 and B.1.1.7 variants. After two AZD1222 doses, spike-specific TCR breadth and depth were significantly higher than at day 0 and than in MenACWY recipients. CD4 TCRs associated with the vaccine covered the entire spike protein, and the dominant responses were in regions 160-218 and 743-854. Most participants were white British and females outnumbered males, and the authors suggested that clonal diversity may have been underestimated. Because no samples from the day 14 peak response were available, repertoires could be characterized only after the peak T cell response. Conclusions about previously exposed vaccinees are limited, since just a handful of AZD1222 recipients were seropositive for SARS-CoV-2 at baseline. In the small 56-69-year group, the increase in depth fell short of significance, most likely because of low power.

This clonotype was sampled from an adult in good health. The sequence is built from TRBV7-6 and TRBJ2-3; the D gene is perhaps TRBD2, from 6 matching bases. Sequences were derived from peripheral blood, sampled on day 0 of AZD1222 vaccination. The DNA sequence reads TGTGCCAGCAGCTTAGGCGGGGTTGGCACGCAGTATTTT. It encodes CASSLGGVGTQYF.